A selection of T cell receptor beta chains follows, all from one sample in a study of beta chain features in type 1 diabetes. The data were produced by immunoSEQ multiplex PCR, yet TCRdb's version contains in-frame clones alone and is incomplete. Here the sample spans 300,000 to 450,000 clones, around an eighth being singletons. Sequencing was performed on naive CD4+ T cells from blood. These receptors all come from a man aged 18 to 29 in good health. Both conserved end residues are part of each CDR3. Fields, in order: J gene, clone size, D gene, V gene, CDR3 protein, CDR3 DNA. The D gene is left open where the match is weak. Only part of the rows carry a size: once, few, many, or a class if the clone is expanded.

j_call: TRBJ2-7; clone_size: few; d_call: TRBD1; v_call: TRBV11-3; cdr3_aa: CASSSRTGARGEQYF; cdr3_nt: TGTGCCAGCAGCTCTCGAACAGGGGCTCGAGGGGAGCAGTACTTC
j_call: TRBJ2-7; clone_size: few; d_call: TRBD2; v_call: TRBV20-1; cdr3_aa: CSANPGGEQYF; cdr3_nt: TGCAGTGCGAATCCGGGGGGTGAGCAGTACTTC
j_call: TRBJ1-1; clone_size: .; d_call: TRBD1; v_call: TRBV4-1; cdr3_aa: CASSQRQGARNTEAFF; cdr3_nt: TGCGCCAGCAGCCAAAGACAGGGGGCGCGAAACACTGAAGCTTTCTTT
j_call: TRBJ2-1; clone_size: .; d_call: .; v_call: TRBV28; cdr3_aa: CASSRGPNSNNEQFF; cdr3_nt: TGTGCCAGCAGCAGGGGACCAAACTCCAACAATGAGCAGTTCTTC
j_call: TRBJ2-2; clone_size: few; d_call: TRBD2; v_call: TRBV5-1; cdr3_aa: CASSLTGTSGTGELFF; cdr3_nt: TGCGCCAGCAGCTTAACTGGGACTAGCGGGACCGGGGAGCTGTTTTTT
j_call: TRBJ2-7; clone_size: .; d_call: TRBD1; v_call: TRBV6-5; cdr3_aa: CASSYLPRDRVYEQYF; cdr3_nt: TGTGCCAGCAGTTACCTCCCCCGGGACAGGGTTTACGAGCAGTACTTC
j_call: TRBJ1-1; clone_size: many; d_call: .; v_call: TRBV30; cdr3_aa: CASAEAFF; cdr3_nt: TGTGCATCTGCTGAAGCTTTCTTT
j_call: TRBJ1-2; clone_size: few; d_call: .; v_call: TRBV30; cdr3_aa: CAWSVFQYGYTF; cdr3_nt: TGTGCCTGGAGTGTATTTCAGTATGGCTACACCTTC
j_call: TRBJ1-5; clone_size: few; d_call: .; v_call: TRBV19; cdr3_aa: CASSRGGSGNQPQHF; cdr3_nt: TGTGCCAGTAGCCGGGGAGGGTCCGGGAATCAGCCCCAGCATTTT
j_call: TRBJ1-5; clone_size: few; d_call: .; v_call: TRBV5-5; cdr3_aa: CASSRTGEPQHF; cdr3_nt: TGTGCCAGCAGCCGGACGGGGGAACCCCAGCATTTT
j_call: TRBJ2-5; clone_size: .; d_call: .; v_call: TRBV25-1; cdr3_aa: CASSPARGRGETQYF; cdr3_nt: TGTGCCAGCAGCCCGGCGAGGGGGAGGGGGGAGACCCAGTACTTC
j_call: TRBJ2-1; clone_size: .; d_call: .; v_call: TRBV28; cdr3_aa: CVARSGSYNEQFF; cdr3_nt: TGTGTGGCTAGGAGCGGCTCCTACAATGAGCAGTTCTTC
j_call: TRBJ1-4; clone_size: few; d_call: TRBD1; v_call: TRBV13; cdr3_aa: CASSWTGEDEKLFF; cdr3_nt: TGTGCCAGCAGCTGGACAGGGGAAGATGAAAAACTGTTTTTT
j_call: TRBJ1-2; clone_size: .; d_call: .; v_call: TRBV30; cdr3_aa: CAWRVDSYYGYTF; cdr3_nt: TGTGCCTGGAGGGTGGACAGCTACTATGGCTACACCTTC
j_call: TRBJ1-1; clone_size: .; d_call: .; v_call: TRBV7-3; cdr3_aa: CASSSVPGTEAFF; cdr3_nt: TGTGCCAGCAGCTCCGTACCGGGAACTGAAGCTTTCTTT
j_call: TRBJ2-5; clone_size: few; d_call: .; v_call: TRBV28; cdr3_aa: CASSTGQQETQYF; cdr3_nt: TGTGCCAGCAGTACAGGGCAACAAGAGACCCAGTACTTC
j_call: TRBJ1-1; clone_size: few; d_call: TRBD1; v_call: TRBV20-1; cdr3_aa: CSATRGEAFF; cdr3_nt: TGCAGTGCCACCAGGGGGGAAGCTTTCTTT
j_call: TRBJ2-7; clone_size: .; d_call: TRBD1; v_call: TRBV6-5; cdr3_aa: CASSYPNRGFPYEQYF; cdr3_nt: TGTGCCAGCAGTTACCCGAACAGGGGCTTTCCCTACGAGCAGTACTTC
j_call: TRBJ1-5; clone_size: .; d_call: .; v_call: TRBV19; cdr3_aa: CASRPEQASFNQPQHF; cdr3_nt: TGTGCCAGTAGACCTGAGCAGGCCTCCTTCAATCAGCCCCAGCATTTT
j_call: TRBJ2-4; clone_size: many; d_call: TRBD2; v_call: TRBV30; cdr3_aa: CAWSSGGTLTDIQYF; cdr3_nt: TGTGCCTGGAGTTCGGGAGGGACGCTAACAGACATTCAGTACTTC
j_call: TRBJ2-1; clone_size: few; d_call: .; v_call: TRBV5-1; cdr3_aa: CASSLEAGDRSGEQFF; cdr3_nt: TGCGCCAGCAGCTTGGAGGCGGGTGATCGTAGCGGTGAGCAGTTCTTC
j_call: TRBJ2-1; clone_size: few; d_call: TRBD2; v_call: TRBV10-3; cdr3_aa: CAISETSGRIDEQFF; cdr3_nt: TGTGCCATCAGCGAGACTAGCGGGAGGATCGATGAGCAGTTCTTC